Shown below are 26 T cell receptor beta chains from a single sample sequenced in a study of T-cell reconstitution after alpha-beta-depleted transplantation in children (TCRdb year 2016). The library was generated by PCR. The sequencer was an Illumina HiSeq 2500. TCR library preparation used molecular barcoding, with unique molecular identifiers applied to normalize quantification of the TCRbeta repertoire. TCRdb passed the public sequencing reads through fastp at Q25 and MiXCR, retaining productive beta sequences. Identical CDR3 proteins give one entry, which carries the most common genes and DNA. This sample lists about 540,000 distinct CDR3 sequences; about 18% were detected once. Jointly, the top ten make up 3% to 3.5% of the sample. The sequencing used PBMCs from the stem cell graft donor, collected from the stem cell graft. These receptors were obtained from a human donor who donated a stem cell graft to a child with acute lymphoblastic leukemia.

This clonotype occurred a few times. The chain's CDR3 is CASTLLASTDTQYF. The DNA of the CDR3 is TGTGCCAGCACCCTACTTGCGTCCACAGATACGCAGTATTTT. The chain has TRBV2 and TRBJ2-3; D is undetermined. V shed 7 bases and J shed 2 bases, with 13 bases lying between them. CDR3 length equals 14 residues. Germline V gene data show CDR1 as SNHLY and CDR2 as FYNNEI.

V usage is TRBV5-5 and J usage is TRBJ2-7; D ambiguous. The CDR3 runs to 12 residues. CDR1 SGHKS and CDR2 YYEKEE come from the germline V gene (reference sequence). V was cut by 5 bases and J by 6 bases, with 12 bases left in between. The CDR3 DNA is TGTGCCAGCAGGGAACATCCCCCCGAGCAGTACTTC. Translating it yields CASREHPPEQYF.

The chain is built from TRBV7-9 and TRBJ2-1; tentative D call: TRBD1 (6 bases). V was pared by 5 bases and J by 4 bases, with 15 bases between. CDR1 is SEHNR and CDR2 is FQNEAQ in the germline V gene (reference sequence). This CDR3 is 15 amino acids long. In DNA form, the CDR3 reads TGTGCCAGCAGCGCACAGGGAAGTGTATACAATGAGCAGTTCTTC. Its protein product is CASSAQGSVYNEQFF.

This clonotype was counted only a few times. This rearrangement joins TRBV4-1 to TRBJ2-7; TRBD2 agrees at 9 bases. The junction had 11 bases not matched to a gene; V was cut back by 4 bases and J by 7 bases. CDR1 and CDR2 (germline): MGHRA, YSYEKL. This CDR3 region has 15 residues. CDR3 bases: TGCGCCAGCAGCCTTATAGCGGGAGTCCGGGGGGAGCAGTACTTC. Translated: CASSLIAGVRGEQYF.

This chain links TRBV19 with TRBJ2-3, with D unresolved. The CDR3 is 16 amino acids. Trimming cost V 0 bases and J 0 bases, with 10 bases left between them. CDR1 and CDR2 (germline): LNHDA, SQIVND (reference sequence). Written as DNA, the CDR3 is TGTGCCAGTAGTATAGACGGTCAGCCTAGCACAGATACGCAGTATTTT. It translates to CASSIDGQPSTDTQYF.

This clonotype was counted between two and nine times. The chain carries TRBV20-1 and TRBJ1-2; 11 bases agree with TRBD1. This CDR3 region has 15 residues. V lost 5 bases to trimming and J lost 1 base; unmatched junction nucleotides: 6. Germline V lookup: CDR1 DFQATT, CDR2 SNEGSKA (reference sequence). The CDR3 coding sequence is TGCAGTGCTCCGGACAGGGGGCCTCATAACTATGGCTACACCTTC. It is translated as CSAPDRGPHNYGYTF.

The sample holds a few counts of this clonotype. The chain couples TRBV9 to TRBJ2-3; no clear D gene. This CDR3 comprises 15 residues. V was cut by 3 bases and J by 0 bases, with 11 bases left in between. The germline V gene has CDR1 SGDLS and CDR2 YYNGEE. The CDR3 loop is CASSASPRSTDTQYF. CDR3 nucleotides: TGTGCCAGCAGCGCAAGCCCGAGAAGCACAGATACGCAGTATTTT.

Only a few counts were recorded for this clonotype. V usage is TRBV29-1 and J usage is TRBJ2-2; 8 bases agree with TRBD1. With 5 bases clipped from V and 4 bases from J, the junction kept 12 bases outside the gene matches. Germline V CDR1 and CDR2: SQVTM, ANQGSEA. The CDR3 runs to 16 residues. This CDR3 reads CSVSNPDRGRTGELFF. The DNA for the CDR3 is TGCAGCGTTTCAAATCCTGACAGGGGACGCACCGGGGAGCTGTTTTTT.

This chain joins TRBV7-6 and TRBJ2-3, with 8 bases identical to TRBD2. CDR3 length equals 14 residues. Germline V lookup: CDR1 SGHVS, CDR2 FNYEAQ. V shed 2 bases, J shed 5 bases, and the junction held 3 bases outside the gene matches. The CDR3, as DNA: TGTGCCAGCAGCTTAAGCGGGAGTAAAGATACGCAGTATTTT. Translating gives CASSLSGSKDTQYF.

The chain carries TRBV18 and TRBJ2-1; 11 nucleotides line up with TRBD2. This CDR3 region has 15 residues. V was pared by 2 bases and J by 5 bases, with 2 bases of the junction left unmatched. CDR1 is KGHSH and CDR2 is LQKENI in the germline V gene. This chain's CDR3 is CASSPKLAGDNEQFF. CDR3 coding DNA: TGTGCCAGCTCACCAAAACTAGCGGGAGACAATGAGCAGTTCTTC.

This clonotype was detected many times. J is TRBJ1-5 and V is TRBV5-6; D is unresolved. The germline gives CDR1 SGHDT, CDR2 YYEEEE. V lost 0 bases and J lost 4, with 5 bases in between. CDR3 length: 13 residues. CDR3 protein: CASSLARNQPQHF. The DNA for the CDR3 is TGTGCCAGCAGCTTGGCACGGAATCAGCCCCAGCATTTT.

This clonotype showed up just a few times. V usage is TRBV29-1 and J usage is TRBJ1-2; no clear D. The CDR3 loop spans 12 amino acids. Trimming removed 6 bases from V and 4 bases from J, with 12 bases in between. Germline CDR1 reads SQVTM; CDR2 reads ANQGSEA. CDR3 sequence reads: CSVIGRFYGYTF. The CDR3 DNA is TGCAGCGTGATAGGACGGTTCTATGGCTACACCTTC. Full variable domain (remainder filled in from reference TRBV29-1 and TRBJ1-2): SAVISQKPSRDICQRGTSLTIQCQVDSQVTMMFWYRQQPGQSLTLIATANQGSEATYESGFVIDKFPISRPNLTFSTLTVSNMSPEDSSIYLCSVIGRFYGYTFGSGTRLTVV.

Details on this clonotype: Relative to the germline gene, one junction end is altered; a read error may explain this. The V gene is TRBV14, the J gene TRBJ2-1; 13 bases fit TRBD2. This CDR3 spans 20 amino acids. Germline CDR1 SGHDN, CDR2 FVKESK. The CDR3 DNA is TGTGCCAGCAGCCTCCGTACTAGCGGGAGGGCCATTTTTTCCTACACTGAGCAGTTCTTC. This encodes CASSLRTSGRAIFSYTEQFF.

This clonotype was detected only a few times. V and J are TRBV6-1 and TRBJ2-1, with D tentatively TRBD1 or TRBD2 (5 bases each). Trimming shortened V by 2 bases and J by 0 bases, and 11 bases separated the two germline ends. The CDR3 is 16 amino acids. Germline V CDR1 and CDR2: MNHNS, SASEGT. The CDR3 DNA reads as TGTGCCAGCAGTGAAAGATGGGGGAGCTCCTACAATGAGCAGTTCTTC. Encoded protein: CASSERWGSSYNEQFF.

The chain links TRBV5-1 to TRBJ2-7; D is unresolved. The CDR3 loop spans 12 amino acids. Trimming cost V 1 base and J 9 bases, with 11 bases left between them. Germline CDR1 reads SGHRS; CDR2 reads YFSETQ. The CDR3 loop is CASSLHGSVQYF. In nucleotides, the CDR3 is TGCGCCAGCAGCTTGCACGGATCCGTGCAGTACTTC.

V and J are TRBV11-2 and TRBJ2-5; TRBD1 might be the D (6 bases). Germline values: CDR1 SGHAT, CDR2 FQNNGV. The CDR3 runs to 15 residues. V lost 5 bases, J lost 0 bases, and 13 bases lay in between. This chain's CDR3 is CASSPGARYQETQYF. DNA of the CDR3: TGTGCCAGCAGCCCAGGGGCCCGGTACCAAGAGACCCAGTACTTC. The full variable domain, rest sourced from reference TRBV11-2 and TRBJ2-5, is EAGVAQSPRYKIIEKRQSVAFWCNPISGHATLYWYQQILGQGPKLLIQFQNNGVVDDSQLPKDRFSAERLKGVDSTLKIQPAKLEDSAVYLCASSPGARYQETQYFGPGTRLLVL.

This clonotype was found a few times. The V gene is TRBV5-1, the J gene TRBJ1-2, with 10 nucleotides matching TRBD1. V was clipped by 3 bases and J by 6 bases; unmatched bases: 5. The CDR3 spans 14 residues. Germline V gene sequence: CDR1 SGHRS, CDR2 YFSETQ. DNA for the CDR3: TGCGCCAGCAGCTCGGGACAGGGGATTGATGGCTACACCTTC. Its protein product is CASSSGQGIDGYTF.

A few counts support this clonotype. This chain joins TRBV12-3 or TRBV12-4 and TRBJ2-1, with D unclear. Trimming pared 2 bases from V and 7 bases from J, leaving 9 bases between. The CDR3 sequence is 13 residues long. In DNA, the CDR3 is TGTGCCAGCAGTTTAATGGCGGCGAATGAGCAGTTCTTC. Amino acid sequence: CASSLMAANEQFF.

The rearrangement joins TRBV5-1 to TRBJ2-2; no firm D call. Trimming cost V 4 bases and J 3 bases, with 7 bases left between them. This CDR3 has 13 residues. Germline loops: CDR1 SGHRS, CDR2 YFSETQ. The CDR3 region is CASSPEDTGELFF. The CDR3, as DNA: TGCGCCAGCAGCCCCGAGGACACCGGGGAGCTGTTTTTT.

The chain uses TRBV5-1 and TRBJ2-7, with TRBD1 matching 7 bases. V was pared by 5 bases and J by 3 bases, with 8 bases of the junction left unmatched. CDR1 and CDR2 from the germline V gene are SGHRS and YFSETQ. CDR3 length: 14 residues. The DNA of the CDR3 is TGCGCCAGCAGTGCCGGGACAGAAGACTACGAGCAGTACTTC. It encodes CASSAGTEDYEQYF. The full variable domain, its missing parts supplied by reference TRBV5-1 and TRBJ2-7, is KAGVTQTPRYLIKTRGQQVTLSCSPISGHRSVSWYQQTPGQGLQFLFEYFSETQRNKGNFPGRFSGRQFSNSRSEMNVSTLELGDSALYLCASSAGTEDYEQYFGPGTRLTVT.

The V call is TRBV10-3, the J call TRBJ2-7; 7 nucleotides align to TRBD1. CDR3 length: 16 amino acids. V was pared by 3 bases and J by 4 bases, with 12 bases of the junction left unmatched. CDR1 ENHRY and CDR2 SYGVKD come from the germline V gene. The CDR3 spells CAISDEGAGIGYEQYF. CDR3 DNA: TGTGCCATCAGTGATGAGGGGGCGGGTATTGGTTACGAGCAGTACTTC.

This clonotype was recorded a few times. The V call is TRBV10-3, the J call TRBJ2-2; no firm D call. Germline V lookup: CDR1 ENHRY, CDR2 SYGVKD. Trimming pared 4 bases from V and 2 bases from J, leaving 5 bases between. The CDR3 consists of 13 residues. CDR3 DNA: TGTGCCATCAGTGCGGTCAACACCGGGGAGCTGTTTTTT. This gives the protein CAISAVNTGELFF.

V usage is TRBV11-2 and J usage is TRBJ2-2, with D hard to call. Germline CDR1 reads SGHAT; CDR2 reads FQNNGV. The CDR3 is 17 amino acids. V gave up 2 bases and J gave up 1 base, with 14 bases separating them. CDR3 nucleotides: TGTGCCAGCAGCTTAAAAGGGTGGTGGCAGAACACCGGGGAGCTGTTTTTT. Amino acid sequence: CASSLKGWWQNTGELFF.

This clonotype was counted only a few times. The chain is built from TRBV5-8 and TRBJ1-2; possible D gene TRBD1, 5 bases. The CDR3 totals 15 residues. CDR1 is SGHTS, CDR2 YDEGEE, per germline. The ends were cut back, 1 base at V and 4 bases at J, with 14 bases in the middle. This CDR3 is CASSLPRLGGYGYTF. The CDR3 DNA follows: TGTGCCAGCAGCTTGCCCCGACTCGGGGGCTATGGCTACACCTTC. Looking up the rest from reference TRBV5-8 and TRBJ1-2 gives the full variable domain: EAGVTQSPTHLIKTRGQQATLRCSPISGHTSVYWYQQALGLGLQFLLWYDEGEERNRGNFPPRFSGRQFPNYSSELNVNALELEDSALYLCASSLPRLGGYGYTFGSGTRLTVV.

The V call is TRBV12-3 or TRBV12-4, the J call TRBJ2-5; 7 bases line up with TRBD2. CDR3 length: 16 amino acids. V shed 2 bases, J shed 5 bases, and the junction held 11 bases outside the gene matches. The CDR3 loop is CASSLWRDYFGETQYF. Written as DNA, the CDR3 is TGTGCCAGCAGTTTATGGCGGGACTACTTCGGGGAGACCCAGTACTTC.

This clonotype came up a few times. CDR3 coding DNA: TGTGCCAGCACCCCAGGACAGGGGATCAGCTACAATGAGCAGTTCTTC. Protein: CASTPGQGISYNEQFF. The V and J genes are TRBV6-1 and TRBJ2-1; 9 bases are shared with TRBD1. Germline CDR1 MNHNS, CDR2 SASEGT. The ends lost 7 bases at V and 3 bases at J; junction bases unmatched: 10. CDR3 length: 16 amino acids.